This T cell receptor (beta chain) derives from a study of blood T cell repertoires in COVID-19. From germline, CDR1 is SGHRS and CDR2 YFSETQ. The length of the CDR3 is 14 residues. The V end lost 4 bases, the J end lost 9 bases, and 19 bases lay between the germline ends. Using immunoSEQ multiplex PCR, the repertoire was profiled, and TCRdb retains in-frame clones only, with some absent. The sample has fewer than 350,000 clones; about 91% are singletons. This receptor was identified in a woman aged 40-49 years who had recovered from COVID-19. Sequencing was carried out using PBMCs or T cells enriched from blood (not recorded which). The gene calls are TRBV5-1 and TRBJ1-2, with a tentative D call TRBD1 (5 bases). The chain's CDR3 is CASSPLGRANSYTF. As DNA, the CDR3 is TGCGCCAGCAGCCCGCTCGGCAGGGCAAATAGCTACACCTTC.